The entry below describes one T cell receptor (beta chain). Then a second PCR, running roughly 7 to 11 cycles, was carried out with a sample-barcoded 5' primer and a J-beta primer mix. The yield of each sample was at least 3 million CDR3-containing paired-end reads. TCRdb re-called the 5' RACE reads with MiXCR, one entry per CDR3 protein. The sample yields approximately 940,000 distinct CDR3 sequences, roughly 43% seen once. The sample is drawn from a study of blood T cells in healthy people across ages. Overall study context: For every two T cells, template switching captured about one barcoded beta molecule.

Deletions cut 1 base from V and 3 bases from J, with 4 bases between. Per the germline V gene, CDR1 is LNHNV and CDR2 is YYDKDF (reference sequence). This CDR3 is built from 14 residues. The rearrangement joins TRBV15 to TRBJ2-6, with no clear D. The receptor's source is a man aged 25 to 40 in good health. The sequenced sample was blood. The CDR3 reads CATSRGLGANVLTF. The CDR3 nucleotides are TGTGCCACCAGCAGAGGTCTTGGGGCCAACGTCCTGACTTTC.